This TCR beta chain was documented in a study of blood T cells in healthy people across ages. Each donor's blood draw was ten milliliters of peripheral blood. Primed by a sample-barcoded 5' primer and a J-beta primer mix, a second PCR proceeded for roughly 7 to 11 cycles. TCRdb reprocessed the 5' RACE reads via MiXCR and lists one record per CDR3 protein. The table includes more than 600,000 distinct CDR3 sequences, 20% to 30% detected once. The V segment lost 0 bases and the J segment 4 bases; nucleotides outside the gene matches: 8. This CDR3 is 15 amino acids long. The germline V gene encodes CDR1 DFQATT and CDR2 SNEGSKA (reference sequence). In addition, the sample was reused for a study of T cells of mothers and their children. As that report states: Slightly higher but non-significant overlap marked related mother-child pairs versus unrelated pairs.

This receptor was obtained from a boy younger than 18 in good health. This rearrangement joins TRBV20-1 to TRBJ2-7; 8 bases fit TRBD2. Sample: blood. Here the CDR3 reads CSARETAGAVYEQYF. CDR3 nucleotides: TGCAGTGCTAGAGAAACAGCGGGAGCGGTATACGAGCAGTACTTC.